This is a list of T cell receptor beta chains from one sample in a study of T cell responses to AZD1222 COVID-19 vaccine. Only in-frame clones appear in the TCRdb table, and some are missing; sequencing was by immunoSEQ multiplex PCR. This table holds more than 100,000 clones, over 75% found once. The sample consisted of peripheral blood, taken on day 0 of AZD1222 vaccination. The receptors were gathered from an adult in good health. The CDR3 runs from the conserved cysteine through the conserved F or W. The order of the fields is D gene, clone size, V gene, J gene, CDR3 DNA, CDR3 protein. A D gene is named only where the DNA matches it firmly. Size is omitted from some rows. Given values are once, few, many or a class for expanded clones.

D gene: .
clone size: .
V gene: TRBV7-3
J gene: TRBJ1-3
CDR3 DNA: TGTGCCAGCAGCTCATCGGACGGGAGCTCTGGAAACACCATATATTTT
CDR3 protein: CASSSSDGSSGNTIYF

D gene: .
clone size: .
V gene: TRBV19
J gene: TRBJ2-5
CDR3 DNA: TGTGCCAGTAGCGTGTGGGAGTCCCCAGAGACCCAGTACTTC
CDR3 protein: CASSVWESPETQYF

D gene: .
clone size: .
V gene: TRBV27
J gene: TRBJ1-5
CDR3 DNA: TGTGCCAGCAGTTTCGCAGGCTACCCTGGTAATCAGCCCCAGCATTTT
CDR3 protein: CASSFAGYPGNQPQHF

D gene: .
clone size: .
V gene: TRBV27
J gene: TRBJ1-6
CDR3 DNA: TGTGCCAGCAGGGTGGAATTGGGGGATAATTCACCCCTCCACTTT
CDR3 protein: CASRVELGDNSPLHF

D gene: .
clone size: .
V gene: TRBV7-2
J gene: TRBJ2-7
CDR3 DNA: TGTGCCAGCAGCACAAGAGGGCAGGGGGGCGAGCAGTACTTC
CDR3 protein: CASSTRGQGGEQYF

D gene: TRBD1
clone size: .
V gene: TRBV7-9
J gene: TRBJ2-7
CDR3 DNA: TGTGCCAGCAGCTTATTGGGACAGTCCTACGAGCAGTACTTC
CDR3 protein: CASSLLGQSYEQYF

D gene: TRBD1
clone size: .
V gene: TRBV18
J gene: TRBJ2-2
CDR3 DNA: TGTGCCAGCTCACCACCGACAGGGGACACCGGGGAGCTGTTTTTT
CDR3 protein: CASSPPTGDTGELFF

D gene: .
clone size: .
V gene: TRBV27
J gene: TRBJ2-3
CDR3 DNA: TGTGCCAGCAGTTTCCTTCTAGAAGGCACAGATACGCAGTATTTT
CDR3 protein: CASSFLLEGTDTQYF

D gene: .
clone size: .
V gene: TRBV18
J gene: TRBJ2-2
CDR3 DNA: TGTGCCAGCTCACCACAGTCGGATCCCACCGGGGAGCTGTTTTTT
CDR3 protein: CASSPQSDPTGELFF

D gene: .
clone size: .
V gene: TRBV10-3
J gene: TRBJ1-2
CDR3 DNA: TGTGCCATCAGCCCTAGGGGTCAAGGCTACACCTTC
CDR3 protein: CAISPRGQGYTF

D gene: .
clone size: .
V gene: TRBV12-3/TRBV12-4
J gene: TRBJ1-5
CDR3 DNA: TGTGCCAGCAGTTTGCGTCTTGCCCAGCATTTT
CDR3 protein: CASSLRLAQHF

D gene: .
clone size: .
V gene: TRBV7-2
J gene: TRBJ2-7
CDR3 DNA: TGTGCCAGCAGCCCCTCGGTCGGTTCGTCTGAGCAGTACTTC
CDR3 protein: CASSPSVGSSEQYF

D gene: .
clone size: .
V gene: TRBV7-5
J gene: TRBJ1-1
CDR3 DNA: TGTGCCAGAATCCGGAGAGCTGCTGAAGCTTTCTTT
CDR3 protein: CARIRRAAEAFF

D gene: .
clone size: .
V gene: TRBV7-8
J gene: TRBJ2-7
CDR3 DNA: TGTGCCAGCAGCTTACCTCCGGGACACGACACCTACGAGCAGTACTTC
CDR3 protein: CASSLPPGHDTYEQYF

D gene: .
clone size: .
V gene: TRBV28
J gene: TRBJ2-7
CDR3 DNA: TGTGCCAGCAGTCCCCTCTTCGCGTTGATGGGCTACGAGCAGTACTTC
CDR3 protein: CASSPLFALMGYEQYF

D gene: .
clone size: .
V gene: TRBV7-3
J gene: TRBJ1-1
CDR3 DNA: TGTGCCAGCAGCCCACGGGCCGGAGGGGCTGAAGCTTTCTTT
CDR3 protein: CASSPRAGGAEAFF

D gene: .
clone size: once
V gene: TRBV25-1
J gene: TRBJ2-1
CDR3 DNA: TGTGCCACCAGTCCCGGCAGCGGATACAATGAGCAGTTCTTC
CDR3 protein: CATSPGSGYNEQFF

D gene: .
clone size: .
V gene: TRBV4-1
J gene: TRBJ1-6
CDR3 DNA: TGCGCCAGCAGCCAAGAGAGGGGTATGTCCTATAATTCACCCCTCCACTTT
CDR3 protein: CASSQERGMSYNSPLHF